These T cell receptor beta chains were read from a single sample in a study of cytomegalovirus exposure and HLA in healthy donors. TCRdb's table, derived via immunoSEQ multiplex PCR, lists solely in-frame clones and lacks some. The table has about 240,000 clones, around 85% seen once. What was sequenced was PBMCs. The receptors come from a young woman in good health and CMV-seropositive. The CDR3 runs from the conserved cysteine through the conserved F or W. The D gene is left open where the match is weak. Not every row has a clone size; where given, it reads once, few, many or a size class.

D gene,J gene,clone size,V gene,CDR3 protein,CDR3 DNA
.,TRBJ2-5,.,TRBV5-6,CASSFWSWLQETQYF,TGTGCCAGCAGCTTCTGGTCGTGGCTCCAAGAGACCCAGTACTTC
.,TRBJ2-7,.,TRBV30,CAGTAGDYEQYF,TGTGCCGGGACGGCCGGGGACTACGAGCAGTACTTC
.,TRBJ1-5,.,TRBV2,CASSERTENQPQHF,TGTGCCAGCAGTGAAAGGACAGAGAATCAGCCCCAGCATTTT
TRBD2,TRBJ2-2,once,TRBV5-1,CASSQGLAGVNTGELFF,TGCGCCAGCAGCCAAGGACTAGCGGGAGTTAACACCGGGGAGCTGTTTTTT
TRBD1,TRBJ1-5,.,TRBV29-1,CSVRDSPESNQPQHF,TGCAGCGTTCGGGACAGCCCAGAGAGCAATCAGCCCCAGCATTTT
TRBD2,TRBJ2-1,.,TRBV30,CAWGTENSGNEQFF,TGTGCCTGGGGGACCGAAAATAGCGGGAATGAGCAGTTCTTC
.,TRBJ2-1,.,TRBV5-1,CASSPVGGGALSNEQFF,TGCGCCAGCAGCCCGGTTGGGGGGGGCGCGTTGAGCAATGAGCAGTTCTTC
TRBD1,TRBJ2-7,.,TRBV10-1,CASSESGGPYEQYF,TGCGCCAGCAGTGAGTCAGGGGGCCCGTACGAGCAGTACTTC
TRBD1,TRBJ1-3,.,TRBV5-3,CARSSQGHSGNTIYF,TGTGCCAGAAGCTCACAGGGGCACTCTGGAAACACCATATATTTT
TRBD2,TRBJ2-7,few,TRBV11-2,CASSPRTSGSYEQYF,TGTGCCAGCAGCCCGCGGACTAGCGGCTCCTACGAGCAGTACTTC
.,TRBJ2-7,once,TRBV10-3,CAISDSRAGLYEQYF,TGTGCCATCAGTGATTCTCGGGCGGGCCTCTACGAGCAGTACTTC
.,TRBJ1-2,.,TRBV6-1,CASKTGNNYGYTF,TGTGCCAGCAAAACCGGGAATAACTATGGCTACACCTTC
TRBD2,TRBJ2-3,.,TRBV5-1,CASSSLLAGEVDTQYF,TGCGCCAGCAGCTCCCTACTAGCGGGAGAGGTGGATACGCAGTATTTT
TRBD2,TRBJ2-7,.,TRBV27,CASSMGGEQYF,TGTGCCAGCAGTATGGGAGGGGAGCAGTACTTC
.,TRBJ1-1,few,TRBV6-1,CASSGARVPEAFF,TGTGCCAGCAGTGGCGCCCGGGTCCCTGAAGCTTTCTTT
.,TRBJ2-7,.,TRBV4-1,CASSQVGRETLEQYF,TGCGCCAGCAGCCAAGTGGGACGGGAGACCCTCGAGCAGTACTTC
.,TRBJ1-2,.,TRBV5-1,CASSLSQDGYTF,TGCGCCAGCAGCTTGTCGCAGGATGGCTACACCTTC
TRBD2,TRBJ2-7,.,TRBV4-1,CASSQDLRLAAYEQYF,TGCGCCAGCAGCCAAGACTTACGGCTAGCGGCATACGAGCAGTACTTC
TRBD1,TRBJ2-5,.,TRBV11-3,CASSSRDREQETQYF,TGTGCCAGCAGCTCAAGGGACAGGGAGCAAGAGACCCAGTACTTC
.,TRBJ2-3,.,TRBV14,CASSQDHGGITDTQYF,TGTGCCAGCAGCCAAGATCATGGAGGGATCACAGATACGCAGTATTTT
TRBD2,TRBJ2-7,.,TRBV2,CASNGLAVGEQYF,TGTGCCAGCAACGGCCTAGCGGTTGGCGAGCAGTACTTC
TRBD2,TRBJ2-1,once,TRBV19,CASSIGLAGGEQFF,TGTGCCAGTAGTATAGGACTAGCGGGAGGCGAGCAGTTCTTC
.,TRBJ1-2,.,TRBV6-4,CASSDVRYYGYTF,TGTGCCAGCAGTGACGTCCGTTACTATGGCTACACCTTC
TRBD2,TRBJ2-7,.,TRBV5-1,CASSLERMISGVAYEQYF,TGCGCCAGCAGCTTAGAGAGAATGATTAGCGGGGTGGCCTACGAGCAGTACTTC
.,TRBJ1-1,.,TRBV27,CASSLWGSEAFF,TGTGCCAGCAGTTTATGGGGCTCTGAAGCTTTCTTT
.,TRBJ2-7,.,TRBV29-1,CSVGQGEQYF,TGCAGCGTTGGTCAGGGCGAGCAGTACTTC
TRBD2,TRBJ2-3,.,TRBV28,CASRRGAGGEGDTQYF,TGTGCCAGCCGGAGGGGAGCGGGAGGGGAGGGAGATACGCAGTATTTT
.,TRBJ2-2,.,TRBV27,CASSFRGNTGELFF,TGTGCCAGCAGTTTCAGGGGCAACACCGGGGAGCTGTTTTTT
TRBD1,TRBJ2-7,.,TRBV7-9,CASSPRDRDVWEQYF,TGTGCCAGCAGCCCCCGGGACAGGGACGTCTGGGAGCAGTACTTC
TRBD1,TRBJ1-2,.,TRBV4-1,CASSQEGRGPWGYTF,TGCGCCAGCAGCCAAGAGGGCAGGGGGCCATGGGGCTACACCTTC
.,TRBJ1-1,.,TRBV11-3,CASSSRVTDMNTEAFF,TGTGCCAGCAGCTCCCGGGTGACAGACATGAACACTGAAGCTTTCTTT
.,TRBJ2-2,.,TRBV28,CASRLGRVSNTGELFF,TGTGCCAGCCGTCTCGGGAGAGTTTCGAACACCGGGGAGCTGTTTTTT
.,TRBJ1-4,.,TRBV5-1,CASSLTGIGDEKLFF,TGCGCCAGCAGCTTGACAGGGATCGGAGATGAAAAACTGTTTTTT
.,TRBJ1-2,.,TRBV15,CATSREGGTNYGYTF,TGTGCCACCAGCAGAGAGGGGGGTACTAACTATGGCTACACCTTC
TRBD1,TRBJ1-3,.,TRBV27,CANKQTGKGGNTIYF,TGTGCCAACAAACAGACAGGGAAGGGAGGAAACACCATATATTTT
TRBD2,TRBJ2-3,once,TRBV5-1,CASSRGLAGVTDTQYF,TGCGCCAGCAGCCGGGGACTAGCGGGAGTCACAGATACGCAGTATTTT
TRBD2,TRBJ2-1,.,TRBV4-1,CASREPGLSNEQFF,TGCGCCAGCAGAGAGCCGGGACTATCCAATGAGCAGTTCTTC
TRBD1,TRBJ2-7,.,TRBV6-1,CATRTGGVDEQYF,TGTGCCACCCGGACAGGGGGCGTCGACGAGCAGTACTTC
TRBD1,TRBJ2-1,.,TRBV10-1,CASSQDRGKGEQFF,TGCGCCAGCAGTCAGGACAGGGGAAAGGGGGAGCAGTTCTTC
TRBD2,TRBJ2-1,.,TRBV5-1,CASSSGLAGRNEQFF,TGCGCCAGCAGCTCGGGACTAGCGGGTAGGAATGAGCAGTTCTTC
TRBD2,TRBJ2-1,.,TRBV6-5,CASSVGTSGSNEQFF,TGTGCCAGCAGTGTCGGGACTAGCGGGAGTAATGAGCAGTTCTTC
.,TRBJ1-5,.,TRBV27,CASSFLTGLDQPQHF,TGTGCCAGCAGTTTCCTTACAGGGTTGGATCAGCCCCAGCATTTT
.,TRBJ1-5,.,TRBV7-9,CASSPSGSNQPQHF,TGTGCCAGCAGCCCCTCAGGAAGCAATCAGCCCCAGCATTTT
.,TRBJ2-1,.,TRBV6-1,CASSEEIKSYNEQFF,TGTGCCAGCAGTGAAGAAATAAAATCCTACAATGAGCAGTTCTTC
.,TRBJ2-6,.,TRBV18,CASSHGAAGYSGANVLTF,TGTGCCAGCTCACATGGGGCGGCGGGGTACTCTGGGGCCAACGTCCTGACTTTC
TRBD2,TRBJ2-7,.,TRBV23-1,CASSDHLTLGLAGGPLQNF,TGCGCCAGCAGCGACCATTTAACCCTAGGACTAGCGGGAGGACCTCTTCAGAACTTC
TRBD1,TRBJ2-2,.,TRBV5-1,CASSLGDRSNTGELFF,TGCGCCAGCAGCTTGGGGGACAGATCGAACACCGGGGAGCTGTTTTTT
.,TRBJ1-4,.,TRBV9,CASSDPGGATNEKLFF,TGTGCCAGCAGCGACCCGGGGGGGGCAACTAATGAAAAACTGTTTTTT
TRBD1,TRBJ1-5,.,TRBV28,CASRGQGTQPQHF,TGTGCCAGCAGAGGACAGGGGACGCAGCCCCAGCATTTT
TRBD1,TRBJ1-1,.,TRBV12-5,CASGLGWTGAVVTEAFF,TGTGCTAGTGGTTTGGGCTGGACAGGGGCGGTCGTGACTGAAGCTTTCTTT
TRBD2,TRBJ2-5,.,TRBV7-9,CASSPPGLVTQTQYF,TGTGCCAGCAGCCCGCCGGGACTAGTAACGCAGACCCAGTACTTC